This TCR beta chain was recovered during a study of blood T cell repertoires in COVID-19. Across the study: Spain, Italy and the United States supplied samples that represented acute and convalescent COVID-19. The cDNA or gDNA used as material had been derived from T cells, B-cell-depleted T cells, or PBMCs.

This clone was seen a few times. In the authors' methods: Quantification of nucleated cells was approximated via reference gene primer amplification. Some clones are missing from TCRdb's copy, which holds only in-frame ones; the method was immunoSEQ multiplex PCR. D and trimming come from the DNA, and the V and J calls and clone size come from that table. Of about 83,000 clones listed, roughly 84% are singletons. The material sequenced was peripheral blood. This TCR came from a woman of 80 years or more in a cohort sampled during active or convalescent COVID-19.

The chain's CDR3 is CASSIAEDEQYF. CDR3 in DNA: TGTGCCAGTAGTATAGCCGAGGACGAGCAGTACTTC. The rearrangement links TRBV19 to TRBJ2-7; D ambiguous. Trimming left V 1 base short and J 5 bases short, with 6 bases between. The CDR3 loop spans 12 amino acids. CDR1 and CDR2 from the germline V gene are LNHDA and SQIVND (reference sequence).